Listed here are 30 T cell receptor beta chains from one sample, sequenced in a study of T cell responses to AZD1222 COVID-19 vaccine. Repertoires were generated with immunoSEQ multiplex PCR, while TCRdb's copy carries only in-frame clones and drops some. The sample contains about 150,000 clones, 90% of which appear only once. The source was peripheral blood, collected on day 0 of AZD1222 vaccination. The receptors originated from an adult in good health.

The chain is built from TRBV4-2 and TRBJ1-6; D may be TRBD1 (6 bases). Germline CDR1 and CDR2: LGHNA and YNFKEQ. This CDR3 spans 16 amino acids. Trimming shortened V by 7 bases and J by 5 bases, and 18 bases separated the two germline ends. CDR3 loop: CASNHGGTGNNSPLHF. DNA of the CDR3: TGTGCCAGCAACCACGGGGGTACAGGGAATAATTCACCCCTCCACTTT.

The chain joins TRBV2 to TRBJ2-5, with 11 bases fitting TRBD2. This CDR3 is 14 amino acids long. V was clipped by 5 bases and J by 5 bases; unmatched bases: 4. Germline V lookup: CDR1 SNHLY, CDR2 FYNNEI. CDR3 sequence: CASSTSGSVETQYF. CDR3 in DNA: TGTGCCAGCAGTACTAGCGGGAGCGTGGAGACCCAGTACTTC.

The chain carries TRBV7-9 and TRBJ1-1; TRBD1 might be the D (6 bases). The CDR3 spans 16 residues. V lost 1 base and J lost 4, with 16 bases in between. Germline V lookup: CDR1 SEHNR, CDR2 FQNEAQ (reference sequence). The CDR3 nucleotides read TGTGCCAGCAGCTTAGGTCTTGCTGGGGGCAGCACTGAAGCTTTCTTT. Protein sequence: CASSLGLAGGSTEAFF.

This chain links TRBV9 with TRBJ1-2, with D maybe TRBD1 (5 bases). Looked up from germline, CDR1 is SGDLS and CDR2 is YYNGEE. The CDR3 is made up of 14 amino acids. V lost 0 bases and J 6 bases, leaving 12 bases between the germline ends. CDR3 sequence (DNA): TGTGCCAGCAGCGTAGGGGGCCTCGGGAATGGCTACACCTTC. Its translation is CASSVGGLGNGYTF.

The chain recombines TRBV10-3 with TRBJ2-2, with a possible D match to TRBD1 (5 bases). V dropped 8 bases and J dropped 3 bases, with 10 bases sitting between them. Germline-derived CDR1 and CDR2 are ENHRY and SYGVKD. This CDR3 region has 13 residues. CDR3 loop: CAIEGRDTGELFF. The CDR3 region has the DNA TGTGCCATCGAAGGCAGGGACACCGGGGAGCTGTTTTTT.

The chain joins TRBV6-4 to TRBJ2-2; D is unresolved. Trimming removed 4 bases at V and 1 base at J, with 4 bases between. Germline lookup yields CDR1 MRHNA and CDR2 SNTAGT. CDR3 size: 13 residues. The CDR3 spells CASSAGNTGELFF. As DNA, the CDR3 is TGTGCCAGCAGTGCCGGGAACACCGGGGAGCTGTTTTTT.

The chain uses TRBV3-1 (or the pseudogene TRBV3-2) and TRBJ2-7, with TRBD1 matching 9 bases. The germline CDR1 and CDR2 sequences are LGHDT and YNNKEL (reference sequence). The CDR3 has 14 amino acids. The V gene end was trimmed by 5 bases and the J gene end by 7 bases; junction bases not matched to a gene: 9. The chain's CDR3 is CASSYQQGAGEQYF. The CDR3 DNA follows: TGTGCCAGCAGCTATCAACAGGGGGCTGGGGAGCAGTACTTC.

The chain is built from TRBV28 and TRBJ1-2, with a weak D call TRBD1 (6 bases). V was clipped by 6 bases and J by 3 bases, with 14 bases between them. The CDR3 runs to 14 residues. Germline loops: CDR1 MDHEN, CDR2 SYDVKM. CDR3 protein: CASRQDRPYYGYTF. The CDR3 DNA reads as TGTGCCAGCAGACAAGACAGGCCCTACTATGGCTACACCTTC.

The rearrangement joins TRBV7-3 to TRBJ2-1; D gene ambiguous. The CDR3 spans 12 residues. The V gene lost 1 base and the J gene lost 7 bases, with 5 bases spanning the gap. Germline V gene lookup returns CDR1 SGHTA and CDR2 FQGTGA. CDR3 in DNA: TGTGCCAGCAGCTTAAACGAGAATGAGCAGTTCTTC. It specifies CASSLNENEQFF.

V and J are TRBV2 and TRBJ2-4; the D is unclear. V shed 3 bases and J shed 1 base, with 10 bases lying between them. The germline gives CDR1 SNHLY, CDR2 FYNNEI. The CDR3 runs 15 residues. The CDR3 here is CASSETFVAKNIQYF. The CDR3 nucleotides read TGTGCCAGCAGTGAGACCTTCGTGGCCAAAAACATTCAGTACTTC.

V gene TRBV4-2 combines with J gene TRBJ2-1, with 14 nucleotides matching TRBD2. Germline CDR1 LGHNA, CDR2 YNFKEQ. J gave up 4 bases and V 2 bases, and 16 bases lay outside the gene matches. This CDR3 has 21 amino acids. Written as DNA, the CDR3 is TGTGCCAGCAGCCAACTGGGGTCGGGACTAGCGGGAGTCGGGGGTTACAATGAGCAGTTCTTC. Its translation: CASSQLGSGLAGVGGYNEQFF.

This chain uses TRBV7-3 with TRBJ1-1; maybe TRBD1 (5 bases). The CDR3 spans 13 residues. The germline CDR1 and CDR2 sequences are SGHTA and FQGTGA. Deletions cut 0 bases from V and 7 bases from J, with 9 bases between. The chain's CDR3 is CASSLTQQGEAFF. The CDR3 DNA follows: TGTGCCAGCAGCTTAACCCAGCAGGGTGAAGCTTTCTTT.

The chain carries TRBV19 and TRBJ1-2; the D is unclear. CDR1 and CDR2 (germline): LNHDA, SQIVND (reference sequence). Trimming removed 2 bases at V and 6 bases at J, with 19 bases between. This CDR3 spans 16 amino acids. The CDR3 DNA is TGTGCCAGTAGTATAATTCTGGCCCAGGAGGTTGATGGCTACACCTTC. Its translation: CASSIILAQEVDGYTF.

The J gene is TRBJ2-3, the V gene TRBV4-3, with TRBD1 matching over 7 bases. Germline V gene sequence: CDR1 LGHNA, CDR2 YSLEER. The CDR3 runs to 14 residues. V lost 3 bases and J lost 0; bases outside the gene matches: 0. The CDR3: CASSQGQSTDTQYF. CDR3 in DNA: TGCGCCAGCAGCCAGGGACAGAGCACAGATACGCAGTATTTT.

This clone was counted once. This sequence joins TRBV9 and TRBJ2-7; D remains ambiguous. The CDR3 runs to 12 residues. V lost 4 bases, J lost 7 bases, and 12 bases lay in between. Germline values: CDR1 SGDLS, CDR2 YYNGEE. The CDR3 sequence: CASSSNKGEQYF. In nucleotides, the CDR3 is TGTGCCAGCAGCTCAAACAAGGGAGAGCAGTACTTC.

This clone was observed once. The rearrangement uses TRBV9 and TRBJ2-2, with TRBD1 matching over 9 bases. Germline CDR1 SGDLS, CDR2 YYNGEE. V lost 3 bases and J lost 7; bases outside the gene matches: 28. This CDR3 contains 22 residues. The CDR3 spells CASSATTPPHTPGQGMIGELFF. The CDR3 DNA is TGTGCCAGCAGCGCCACAACCCCCCCCCACACACCGGGACAGGGAATGATCGGGGAGCTGTTTTTT.

The chain combines TRBV19 with TRBJ1-1; 7 bases line up with TRBD1. Per the germline V gene, CDR1 is LNHDA and CDR2 is SQIVND (reference sequence). This CDR3 comprises 15 residues. With V trimmed by 7 bases and J by 0 bases, 8 bases remained unmatched. CDR3 DNA: TGTGCCAGTACCACAGGGGTCTTCATGAACACTGAAGCTTTCTTT. It encodes CASTTGVFMNTEAFF.

The V call is TRBV21-1, the J call TRBJ1-5; the table's D call, TRBD1, has no DNA check behind it. TRBV21-1 is annotated as a pseudogene. The CDR3 runs 15 residues. The CDR3 region has the DNA TGTGCCAGCTTTCGGACAGGAAAAAGCAATCAGCCCCAGCATTTT. Amino acid sequence: CASFRTGKSNQPQHF.

V gene TRBV5-1 combines with J gene TRBJ2-7; D call uncertain. Germline V gene lookup returns CDR1 SGHRS and CDR2 YFSETQ. There are 13 residues in the CDR3. V was trimmed by 4 bases and J by 0 bases, leaving 8 bases between them. The CDR3 loop is CASSLGASYEQYF. CDR3 in DNA: TGCGCCAGCAGCCTCGGAGCCTCCTACGAGCAGTACTTC.

V is TRBV4-3 and J is TRBJ2-1; 10 bases are shared with TRBD2. CDR3 length equals 16 residues. V shed 0 bases, J shed 7 bases, and the junction held 6 bases outside the gene matches. Germline loops: CDR1 LGHNA, CDR2 YSLEER. The CDR3 reads CASSQDLLAGENEQFF. The CDR3 DNA reads TGCGCCAGCAGCCAAGATCTTCTAGCGGGAGAGAATGAGCAGTTCTTC.

This clone was seen once. The chain uses TRBV27 and TRBJ1-4; possibly TRBD1 for D (5 bases). Trimming pared 4 bases from V and 8 bases from J, leaving 11 bases between. CDR1 and CDR2 from the germline V gene are MNHEY and SMNVEV (reference sequence). The CDR3 runs to 13 residues. CDR3 in DNA: TGTGCCAGCAGTTATCGGGGGGGGGAAAAACTGTTTTTT. As protein: CASSYRGGEKLFF.

The rearrangement joins TRBV7-9 to TRBJ2-1, with D maybe TRBD2 (6 bases). The V end lost 4 bases, the J end lost 8 bases, and 21 bases lay between the germline ends. This CDR3 region has 16 residues. Germline V gene data show CDR1 as SEHNR and CDR2 as FQNEAQ (reference sequence). CDR3 sequence: CASSSTGTEVLDEQFF. The CDR3, as DNA: TGTGCCAGCAGCTCAACCGGGACTGAGGTTTTGGATGAGCAGTTCTTC.

In nucleotides, the CDR3 is TGTGCCAGTACCCCGATCCAGGGGGCCCAGCCCCAGCATTTT. Translation gives CASTPIQGAQPQHF. J is TRBJ1-5 and V is TRBV19, with 8 bases lining up with TRBD1. The CDR3 spans 14 residues. In germline, CDR1 is LNHDA, CDR2 SQIVND (reference sequence). V lost 7 bases and J lost 7; bases outside the gene matches: 9.

The chain employs TRBV7-9 and TRBJ1-1, with no clear D. The CDR3 is 14 residues long. V was trimmed by 5 bases and J by 5 bases, leaving 15 bases between them. The germline V gene has CDR1 SEHNR and CDR2 FQNEAQ (reference sequence). CDR3 nucleotide sequence: TGTGCCAGCAGCGCTCAGAAGATTGAGACTGAAGCTTTCTTT. It codes for CASSAQKIETEAFF.

The chain links TRBV28 to TRBJ2-5; D unresolved. This CDR3 spans 11 amino acids. The V and J ends lost 6 bases and 1 base respectively, with 3 bases between them. Per the germline V gene, CDR1 is MDHEN and CDR2 is SYDVKM. The CDR3 reads CASRSQETQYF. The CDR3 coding sequence is TGTGCCAGCAGGTCCCAAGAGACCCAGTACTTC.

The chain recombines TRBV24-1 with TRBJ2-3; 9 bases fit TRBD2. Germline CDR1 KGHDR, CDR2 SFDVKD. V dropped 5 bases and J dropped 3; count of bases not matched to a gene: 8. The CDR3 has 16 amino acids. CDR3 nucleotide sequence: TGTGCCACCAGTGGCTTGACTAGCGGCACAACAGATACGCAGTATTTT. This sequence encodes CATSGLTSGTTDTQYF.

The chain couples TRBV28 to TRBJ1-4; TRBD1 is a possible D gene (6 bases). Per the germline V gene, CDR1 is MDHEN and CDR2 is SYDVKM. V was trimmed by 6 bases and J by 8 bases, leaving 19 bases between them. The CDR3 loop spans 15 amino acids. CDR3 residues: CASSSPGAEGEKLFF. The DNA for the CDR3 is TGTGCCAGCAGCTCCCCGGGGGCGGAGGGCGAAAAACTGTTTTTT.

The chain uses TRBV19 and TRBJ1-2; 7 bases match TRBD1. Germline V gene data show CDR1 as LNHDA and CDR2 as SQIVND (reference sequence). The CDR3 length is 15 residues. V shed 4 bases and J 3 bases; nucleotides not matched to a gene: 8. CDR3 residues: CASSTLTGTDYGYTF. The DNA of the CDR3 is TGTGCCAGTAGTACCTTAACCGGGACAGACTATGGCTACACCTTC. Full variable domain (outside the CDR3, taken from reference TRBV19 and TRBJ1-2): DGGITQSPKYLFRKEGQNVTLSCEQNLNHDAMYWYRQDPGQGLRLIYYSQIVNDFQKGDIAEGYSVSREKKESFPLTVTSAQKNPTAFYLCASSTLTGTDYGYTFGSGTRLTVV.

The genes are TRBV13 and TRBJ1-1; TRBD1 matches at 9 bases. With V trimmed by 5 bases and J by 5 bases, 3 bases remained unmatched. This CDR3 has 13 residues. Germline values: CDR1 PRHDT, CDR2 FYEKMQ (reference sequence). The CDR3 loop reads CASSADRGTEAFF. The DNA of the CDR3 is TGTGCCAGCAGCGCGGACAGGGGAACTGAAGCTTTCTTT.

The V call is TRBV24-1, the J call TRBJ2-2; D not certain. Per the germline V gene, CDR1 is KGHDR and CDR2 is SFDVKD. V lost 5 bases and J 2 bases, leaving 8 bases between the germline ends. This CDR3 contains 14 residues. The CDR3, as DNA: TGTGCCACCAGTGTGGCAGTTAACACCGGGGAGCTGTTTTTT. It yields the protein CATSVAVNTGELFF.